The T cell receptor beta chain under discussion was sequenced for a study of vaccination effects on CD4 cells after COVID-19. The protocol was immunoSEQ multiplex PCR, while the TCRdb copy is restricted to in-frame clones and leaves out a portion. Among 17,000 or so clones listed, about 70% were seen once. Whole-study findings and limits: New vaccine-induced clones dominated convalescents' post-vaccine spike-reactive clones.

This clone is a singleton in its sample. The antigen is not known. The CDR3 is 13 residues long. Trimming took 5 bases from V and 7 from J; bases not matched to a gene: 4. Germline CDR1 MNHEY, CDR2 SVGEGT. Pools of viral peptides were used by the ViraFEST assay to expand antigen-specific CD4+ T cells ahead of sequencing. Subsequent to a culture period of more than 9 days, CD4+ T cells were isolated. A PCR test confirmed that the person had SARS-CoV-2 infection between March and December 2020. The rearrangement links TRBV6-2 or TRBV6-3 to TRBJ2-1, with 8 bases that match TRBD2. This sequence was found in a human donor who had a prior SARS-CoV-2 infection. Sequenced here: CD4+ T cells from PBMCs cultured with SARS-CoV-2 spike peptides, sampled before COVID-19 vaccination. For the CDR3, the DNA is TGTGCCAGCAGTCGGACTAGCTGGAATGAGCAGTTCTTC. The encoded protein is CASSRTSWNEQFF.